The 24 T cell receptor beta chains below all came from one sample that was sequenced in a study of OX40 agonist ivuxolimab in advanced cancers. The library relied on the immunoSEQ multiplex PCR assay. TCRdb provides this immuneACCESS table in a form limited to in-frame rearrangements. Some clones are lacking; in checked studies, under half of them reflect an unresolved V gene, and why the rest are absent is not known. The sample contains tens of thousands of clones, 75% to 90% of them found a single time. Approximately 10% of the sample comes from the top ten. Sequences were derived from CD4+ or CD8+ T cells sorted from blood, sampled in a trial of the OX40 agonist ivuxolimab. These TCRs come from an adult with an advanced solid tumor such as melanoma, head and neck, liver or kidney cancer.

This clone was observed a handful of times. This chain uses TRBV5-5 with TRBJ2-7; no reliable D call. The CDR3 length is 14 residues. V dropped 1 base and J dropped 6 bases, with 14 bases sitting between them. Germline V gene data show CDR1 as SGHKS and CDR2 as YYEKEE (reference sequence). CDR3 nucleotide sequence: TGTGCCAGCAGCTTGTCAGGCGGTACTCGCGAGCAGTACTTC. Protein: CASSLSGGTREQYF.

The chain links TRBV28 to TRBJ2-7; 7 nucleotides agree with TRBD2. The CDR3 runs 12 residues. Germline assignment: CDR1 MDHEN and CDR2 SYDVKM. Trimming took 7 bases from V and 2 from J; bases not matched to a gene: 2. CDR3 residues: CASISGPYEQYF. The CDR3 coding sequence is TGTGCCAGCATTAGCGGGCCCTACGAGCAGTACTTC.

J is TRBJ2-2 and V is TRBV5-1; weak D call: TRBD1 (6 bases). Germline CDR1 reads SGHRS; CDR2 reads YFSETQ. This CDR3 has 17 amino acids. The V and J ends lost 0 bases and 6 bases respectively, with 18 bases between them. The CDR3 loop reads CASSLAGRGNKPGELFF. In DNA form, the CDR3 reads TGCGCCAGCAGCTTGGCAGGCAGGGGAAATAAGCCCGGGGAGCTGTTTTTT.

V is TRBV19 and J is TRBJ2-3; D might be TRBD2 (5 bases). The CDR3 spans 16 residues. Trimming took 1 base from V and 1 from J, leaving 12 bases between them. CDR1 LNHDA and CDR2 SQIVND come from the germline V gene (reference sequence). The CDR3, as DNA: TGTGCCAGTAGTATAGGGGCGGGTGGCCGCACAGATACGCAGTATTTT. Translating gives CASSIGAGGRTDTQYF.

The chain's CDR3 is CASSLAGLGLGTDTQYF. The CDR3 bases are TGTGCCAGCAGTTTAGCGGGTTTGGGACTTGGCACAGATACGCAGTATTTT. The genes are TRBV27 and TRBJ2-3, with D perhaps TRBD2 (6 bases). The CDR3 is made up of 17 amino acids. Germline V lookup: CDR1 MNHEY, CDR2 SMNVEV (reference sequence). V was shortened by 2 bases and J by 1 base, with 16 bases between the two germline ends.

The J gene is TRBJ2-5, the V gene TRBV4-2, with unresolved D. The CDR3 is 13 residues long. Germline CDR1 LGHNA, CDR2 YNFKEQ. The ends were cut back, 0 bases at V and 3 bases at J, with 5 bases in the middle. CDR3 sequence (DNA): TGTGCCAGCAGCCAAGATCGAGAAGAGACCCAGTACTTC. Amino acid sequence: CASSQDREETQYF.

V usage is TRBV6-5 and J usage is TRBJ1-2; no firm D call. The germline V gene has CDR1 MNHEY and CDR2 SVGAGI. CDR3 size: 14 residues. The V end lost 5 bases, the J end lost 4 bases, and 14 bases lay between the germline ends. The CDR3 DNA follows: TGTGCCAGCAGTACCGGGTCCCAGATCTATGGCTACACCTTC. It is translated as CASSTGSQIYGYTF.

The chain has TRBV15 and TRBJ2-7; possibly TRBD1 for D (6 bases). Trimming removed 1 base from V and 3 bases from J, with 13 bases in between. The CDR3 is made up of 15 amino acids. From germline, CDR1 is LNHNV and CDR2 YYDKDF (reference sequence). DNA for the CDR3: TGTGCCACCAGCAGAGGTGCAGGGGTGATCTACGAGCAGTACTTC. It yields the protein CATSRGAGVIYEQYF.

This clone appeared once. The chain employs TRBV7-6 and TRBJ1-4, with unresolved D. V lost 2 bases to trimming and J lost 7 bases, with 17 bases between them. This CDR3 comprises 16 residues. In germline, CDR1 is SGHVS, CDR2 FNYEAQ. As DNA, the CDR3 is TGTGCCAGCAGCTTAAATGCCGGGGATGTGGCTGAAAAACTGTTTTTT. Translation: CASSLNAGDVAEKLFF.

The chain couples TRBV5-1 to TRBJ1-5; the match to TRBD1 covers 9 bases. The ends lost 1 base at V and 5 bases at J; junction bases unmatched: 4. This CDR3 is built from 15 residues. Germline CDR1 is SGHRS and CDR2 is YFSETQ. This chain's CDR3 is CASSLSGTGHQPQHF. The CDR3 bases are TGCGCCAGCAGCTTGTCGGGGACAGGGCATCAGCCCCAGCATTTT.

This clone has only one observation. This chain connects TRBV28 to TRBJ2-1, with TRBD1 matching over 8 bases. Losses at the gene ends were 4 bases for V and 10 bases for J; bases not matched to a gene: 3. The CDR3 totals 12 residues. Germline loops: CDR1 MDHEN, CDR2 SYDVKM. The CDR3 DNA follows: TGTGCCAGCAGTTCCCGGGACAGGGAGCAGTTCTTC. The encoded protein is CASSSRDREQFF.

V usage is TRBV5-1 and J usage is TRBJ1-2, with D possibly TRBD1 on 5 matching bases. The ends were cut back, 1 base at V and 8 bases at J, with 12 bases in the middle. From germline, CDR1 is SGHRS and CDR2 YFSETQ. CDR3 length: 13 residues. CDR3 bases: TGCGCCAGCAGCTTGTCGGGGGAGTGGGGCTACACCTTC. Amino acids: CASSLSGEWGYTF.

This chain connects TRBV9 to TRBJ2-7; D unresolved. The germline V gene encodes CDR1 SGDLS and CDR2 YYNGEE. The length of the CDR3 is 17 residues. V gave up 0 bases and J gave up 0 bases, with 16 bases separating them. This CDR3 is CASSVAIDPYRSYEQYF. For the CDR3, the DNA is TGTGCCAGCAGCGTAGCAATTGATCCATATCGCTCCTACGAGCAGTACTTC.

This clone has a single count. The V gene is TRBV9, the J gene TRBJ2-7; perhaps TRBD2 as D (5 bases). V lost 5 bases, J lost 6 bases, and 12 bases lay in between. The germline gives CDR1 SGDLS, CDR2 YYNGEE. This CDR3 comprises 12 residues. DNA of the CDR3: TGTGCCAGCAGTGATTTGGGGAGCGAGCAGTACTTC. Amino acids: CASSDLGSEQYF. The entire variable domain, with the rest obtained from reference TRBV9 and TRBJ2-7, is as follows: DSGVTQTPKHLITATGQRVTLRCSPRSGDLSVYWYQQSLDQGLQFLIQYYNGEERAKGNILERFSAQQFPDLHSELNLSSLELGDSALYFCASSDLGSEQYFGPGTRLTVT.

The rearrangement links TRBV19 to TRBJ2-1; 8 positions agree with TRBD1. The germline gives CDR1 LNHDA, CDR2 SQIVND (reference sequence). This CDR3 comprises 14 residues. Trimming cost V 9 bases and J 3 bases; bases outside gene matches: 7. The CDR3 nucleotides read TGTGCCAGCGCCGCGGACAGGGTCTACAATGAGCAGTTCTTC. This encodes CASAADRVYNEQFF.

This clone was counted once. V and J are TRBV5-1 and TRBJ2-4; TRBD1 might be the D (6 bases). The CDR3 runs 18 residues. Germline values: CDR1 SGHRS, CDR2 YFSETQ. The V and J ends lost 1 base and 2 bases respectively, with 19 bases between them. The CDR3 bases are TGCGCCAGCAGCTTGCGGACCTACAGGGCGGGTTCCAAAAACATTCAGTACTTC. Residues: CASSLRTYRAGSKNIQYF.

The CDR3 DNA reads TGTGCCAGCAGCCGAGGGGGCATCTACAATGAGCAGTTCTTC. Amino acids: CASSRGGIYNEQFF. The chain uses TRBV14 and TRBJ2-1; 7 bases line up with TRBD1. Germline V gene sequence: CDR1 SGHDN, CDR2 FVKESK. Unmatched junction bases numbered 3, after V lost 4 bases and J lost 3 bases. The CDR3 is 14 residues long.

The gene calls are TRBV29-1 and TRBJ2-1, with 13 bases fitting TRBD2. V was pared by 5 bases and J by 8 bases, with 6 bases of the junction left unmatched. This CDR3 comprises 14 residues. CDR1 is SQVTM, CDR2 ANQGSEA, per germline. CDR3 DNA: TGCAGCGTTACGACTAGCGGGGGGCCCGATGAGCAGTTCTTC. Amino acid sequence: CSVTTSGGPDEQFF.

This CDR3 reads CAWSPSGRDSNQPQHF. CDR3 DNA: TGTGCCTGGAGCCCATCAGGCAGGGATAGCAATCAGCCCCAGCATTTT. This sequence joins TRBV30 and TRBJ1-5, with TRBD1 as a possible D gene (5 bases). V was pared by 3 bases and J by 0 bases, with 15 bases between. Germline V gene lookup returns CDR1 GTSNPN and CDR2 SVGIG (reference sequence). CDR3 length equals 16 residues.

The rearrangement uses TRBV7-6 and TRBJ2-7; D perhaps matches TRBD2 (6 bases). With 6 bases removed from V and 5 bases from J, the gap between germline ends came to 17 bases. The CDR3 contains 14 residues. Germline V CDR1 and CDR2: SGHVS, FNYEAQ. The CDR3 region has the DNA TGTGCCAGCAGTTCCTTCGGGTGGGGGGACGAGCAGTACTTC. Residues: CASSSFGWGDEQYF.

The chain is built from TRBV5-1 and TRBJ2-1; maybe TRBD2 (5 bases). The germline V and J ends were trimmed by 4 bases and 1 base, with 6 bases remaining between them. The CDR3 runs to 13 residues. Germline CDR1 is SGHRS and CDR2 is YFSETQ. For the CDR3, the DNA is TGCGCCAGCAGCGAGGGATCCTACAATGAGCAGTTCTTC. Translation gives CASSEGSYNEQFF.

The chain has TRBV5-5 and TRBJ1-5; D is ambiguous. The CDR3 runs 14 residues. The ends were cut back, 1 base at V and 5 bases at J, with 10 bases in the middle. From germline, CDR1 is SGHKS and CDR2 YYEKEE (reference sequence). CDR3 in amino acids: CASSLSRSYQPQHF. CDR3 bases: TGTGCCAGCAGCTTGAGCCGGTCTTATCAGCCCCAGCATTTT.

The rearrangement joins TRBV11-3 to TRBJ1-3; the D is unclear. Germline assignment: CDR1 SGHNT and CDR2 YENEEA. V lost 4 bases and J lost 0, with 10 bases in between. The CDR3 totals 15 residues. CDR3 amino acids: CASSSRGHSGNTIYF. The CDR3 DNA sequence: TGTGCCAGCAGCTCTCGCGGGCACTCTGGAAACACCATATATTTT. Drawing the rest from reference TRBV11-3 and TRBJ1-3, the complete variable domain is EAGVVQSPRYKIIEKKQPVAFWCNPISGHNTLYWYLQNLGQGPELLIRYENEEAVDDSQLPKDRFSAERLKGVDSTLKIQPAELGDSAVYLCASSSRGHSGNTIYFGEGSWLTVV.

The CDR3 region has the DNA TGTGCCAGCAGTGAACAGGGAAGGAGTGAAAAACTGTTTTTT. It encodes CASSEQGRSEKLFF. V and J are TRBV6-1 and TRBJ1-4; TRBD1 is a possible D gene (5 bases). V was pared by 2 bases and J by 7 bases, with 11 bases between. This CDR3 contains 14 residues. CDR1 and CDR2 from the germline V gene are MNHNS and SASEGT.